This TCR beta chain appears in the sequencing data of a study of blood T cell repertoires in COVID-19. For the study at large: Nucleic acid was either cDNA or gDNA, and it came from T cells, B-cell-depleted T cells, or PBMCs.

Some clones are missing from TCRdb's copy, which holds only in-frame ones; the method was immunoSEQ multiplex PCR. The table includes 95,000 to 150,000 clones, around 90% detected once. What was sequenced was peripheral blood. The clonotype was recovered from an older woman with COVID-19, enrolled during active disease.

CDR3 amino acids: CASSWAHSGNTIYF. The CDR3 DNA is TGTGCCAGCAGCTGGGCCCACTCTGGAAACACCATATATTTT. The gene calls are TRBV11-1 and TRBJ1-3; the D is unclear. Germline lookup yields CDR1 SGHAT and CDR2 FQDESV (reference sequence). The V end lost 4 bases, the J end lost 0 bases, and 7 bases lay between the germline ends. The CDR3 extends over 14 amino acids.